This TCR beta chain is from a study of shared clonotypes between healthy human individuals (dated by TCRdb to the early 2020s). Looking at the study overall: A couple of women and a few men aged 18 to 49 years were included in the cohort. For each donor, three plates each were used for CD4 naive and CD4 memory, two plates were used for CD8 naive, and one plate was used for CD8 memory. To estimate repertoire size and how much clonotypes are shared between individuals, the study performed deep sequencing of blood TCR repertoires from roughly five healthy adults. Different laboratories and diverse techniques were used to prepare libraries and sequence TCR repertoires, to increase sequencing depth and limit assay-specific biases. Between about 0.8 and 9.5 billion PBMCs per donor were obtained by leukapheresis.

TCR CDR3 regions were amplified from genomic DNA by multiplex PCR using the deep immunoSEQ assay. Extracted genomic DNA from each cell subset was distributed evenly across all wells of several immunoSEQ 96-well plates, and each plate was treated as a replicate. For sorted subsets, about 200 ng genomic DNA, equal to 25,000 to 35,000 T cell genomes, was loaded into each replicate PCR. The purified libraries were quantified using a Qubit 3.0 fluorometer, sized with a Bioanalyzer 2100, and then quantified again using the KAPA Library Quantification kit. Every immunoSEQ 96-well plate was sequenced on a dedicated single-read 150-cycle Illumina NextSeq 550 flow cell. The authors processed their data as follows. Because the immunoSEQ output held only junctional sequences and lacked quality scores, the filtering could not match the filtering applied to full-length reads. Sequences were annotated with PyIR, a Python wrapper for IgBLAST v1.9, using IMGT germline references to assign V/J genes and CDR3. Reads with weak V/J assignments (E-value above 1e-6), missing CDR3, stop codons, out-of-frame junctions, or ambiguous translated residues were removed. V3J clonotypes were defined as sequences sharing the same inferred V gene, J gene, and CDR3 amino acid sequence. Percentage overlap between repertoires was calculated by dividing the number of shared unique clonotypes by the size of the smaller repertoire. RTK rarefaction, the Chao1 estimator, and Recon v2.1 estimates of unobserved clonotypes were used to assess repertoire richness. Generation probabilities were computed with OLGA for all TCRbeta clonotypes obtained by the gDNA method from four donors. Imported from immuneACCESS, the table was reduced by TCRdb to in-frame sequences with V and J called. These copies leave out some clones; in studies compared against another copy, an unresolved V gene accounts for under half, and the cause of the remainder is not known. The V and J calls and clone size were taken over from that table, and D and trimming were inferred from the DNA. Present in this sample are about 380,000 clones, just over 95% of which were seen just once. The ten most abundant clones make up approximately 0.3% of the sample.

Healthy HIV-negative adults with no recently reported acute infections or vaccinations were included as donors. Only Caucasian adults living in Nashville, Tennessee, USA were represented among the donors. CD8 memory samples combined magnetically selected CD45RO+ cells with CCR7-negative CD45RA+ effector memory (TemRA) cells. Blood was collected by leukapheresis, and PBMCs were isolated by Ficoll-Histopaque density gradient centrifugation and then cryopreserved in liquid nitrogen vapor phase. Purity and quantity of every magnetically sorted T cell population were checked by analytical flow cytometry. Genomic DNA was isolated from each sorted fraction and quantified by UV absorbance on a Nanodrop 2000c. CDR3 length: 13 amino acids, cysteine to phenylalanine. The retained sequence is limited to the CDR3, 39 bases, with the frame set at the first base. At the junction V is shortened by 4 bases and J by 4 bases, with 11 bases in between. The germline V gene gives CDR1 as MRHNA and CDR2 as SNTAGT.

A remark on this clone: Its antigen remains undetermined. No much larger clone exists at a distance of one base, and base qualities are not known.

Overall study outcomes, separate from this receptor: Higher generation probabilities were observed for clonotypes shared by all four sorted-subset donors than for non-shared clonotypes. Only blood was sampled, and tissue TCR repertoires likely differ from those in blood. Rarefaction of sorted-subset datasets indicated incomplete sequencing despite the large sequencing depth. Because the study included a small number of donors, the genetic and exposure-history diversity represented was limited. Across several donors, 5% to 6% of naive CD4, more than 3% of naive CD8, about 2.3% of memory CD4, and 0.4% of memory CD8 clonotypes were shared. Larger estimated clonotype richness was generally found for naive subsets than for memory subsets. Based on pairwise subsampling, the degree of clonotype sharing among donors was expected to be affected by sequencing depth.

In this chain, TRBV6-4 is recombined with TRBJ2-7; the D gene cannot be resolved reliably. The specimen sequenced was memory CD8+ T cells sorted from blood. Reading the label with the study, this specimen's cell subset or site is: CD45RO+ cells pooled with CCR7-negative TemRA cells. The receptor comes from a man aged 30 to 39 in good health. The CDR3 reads CASSVRTSYEQYF. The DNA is TGTGCCAGCAGTGTTCGGACCAGTTACGAGCAGTACTTC.